Included here is one T cell receptor beta chain sequence, with context. Its antigen is unknown. The CDR3 runs 13 residues. V lost 9 bases and J lost 3; bases outside the gene matches: 6. The sample belongs to a study of cytomegalovirus exposure and HLA in healthy donors. The PCR employed 60 Vbeta primers together with 13 Jbeta primers. TCRdb's copy holds only in-frame clones and misses some; the assay was immunoSEQ multiplex PCR. The repertoire shows about 30,000 clones; the top ten hold around 4.5%. Overall study results and limits: Cytomegalovirus status, reportedly, was diagnosed with high specificity and sensitivity by the classifier. In vitro, a few CMV-associated chains proved specific for CMV antigens. Based on reports, TCR beta sequences accurately predicted HLA-A and HLA-B alleles for most subjects.

Sequenced sample: PBMCs. This clonotype was obtained from a female donor in good health and CMV-seronegative. The V and J genes are TRBV6-7 and TRBJ2-5, with 8 bases aligning to TRBD1. TRBV6-7 is sorted into the ORF group, with uncertain function. CDR3 DNA: TGTGCCAGGGGAAACAGGGGGAAAGAGACCCAGTACTTC. This gives the protein CARGNRGKETQYF.